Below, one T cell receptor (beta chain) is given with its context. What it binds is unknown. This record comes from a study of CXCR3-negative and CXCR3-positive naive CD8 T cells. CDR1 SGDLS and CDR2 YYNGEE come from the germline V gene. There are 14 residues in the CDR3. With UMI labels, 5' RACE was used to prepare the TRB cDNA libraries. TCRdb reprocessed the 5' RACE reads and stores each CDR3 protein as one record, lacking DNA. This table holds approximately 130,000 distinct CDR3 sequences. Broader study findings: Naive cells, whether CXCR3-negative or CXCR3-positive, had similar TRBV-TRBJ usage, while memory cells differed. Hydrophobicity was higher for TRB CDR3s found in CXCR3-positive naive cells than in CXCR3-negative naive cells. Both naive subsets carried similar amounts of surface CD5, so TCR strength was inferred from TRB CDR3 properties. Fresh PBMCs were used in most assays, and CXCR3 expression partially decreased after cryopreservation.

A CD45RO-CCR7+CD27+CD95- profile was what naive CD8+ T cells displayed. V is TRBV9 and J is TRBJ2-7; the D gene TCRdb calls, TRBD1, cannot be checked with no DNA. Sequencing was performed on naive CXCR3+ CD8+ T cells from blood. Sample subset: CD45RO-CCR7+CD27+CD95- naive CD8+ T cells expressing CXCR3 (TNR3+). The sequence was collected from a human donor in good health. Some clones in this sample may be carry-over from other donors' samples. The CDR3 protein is CASSVGTGSDEQYF. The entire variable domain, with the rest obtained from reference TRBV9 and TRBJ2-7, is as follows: DSGVTQTPKHLITATGQRVTLRCSPRSGDLSVYWYQQSLDQGLQFLIQYYNGEERAKGNILERFSAQQFPDLHSELNLSSLELGDSALYFCASSVGTGSDEQYFGPGTRLTVT.